This paragraph covers one T cell receptor beta chain sequence. An amount of RNA that ranged from roughly 0.5 to 1 ug was reverse transcribed with random hexamers. TCRdb recomputed calls from the immunoSEQ multiplex PCR reads with MiXCR, one row per CDR3 protein. This table has 250,000 to 300,000 distinct CDR3 sequences, 65% to 90% appearing once. J was trimmed by 2 bases and V by 5 bases; bases with no gene match: 8. This CDR3 has 15 residues. Germline-derived CDR1 and CDR2 are LGHNA and YSLEER. This sample stems from a study of CD8 T cells in Susac syndrome. The receptor comes from a human donor with multiple sclerosis. The chain combines TRBV4-3 with TRBJ1-1, with 7 bases fitting TRBD1. The sequenced sample consisted of CD8+ T cells from PBMCs. The CDR3, as DNA: TGCGCCAGCAGCAACGAGGGACAGCAAAACACTGAAGCTTTCTTT. Its translation is CASSNEGQQNTEAFF.